What follows is one T cell receptor (beta chain) and its context. The data derive from a study of blood T cells in healthy people across ages. Roughly 9.8 milliliters of peripheral blood were drawn from each donor. Combining a sample-barcoded 5' primer with a J-beta primer mix, a second PCR ran for 7 to 11 cycles. Per-sample output comprised a minimum of 2.5 million paired-end reads containing CDR3. TCRdb re-derived calls from the 5' RACE reads in MiXCR, one entry per CDR3 protein. This sample has fewer than 2,000,000 distinct CDR3 sequences, with roughly two fifths found just once. The sequencing sample was made of blood. The sequence came from a human donor in good health.

This chain's CDR3 is CASSEERAMSGYGYTF. Written as DNA, the CDR3 is TGTGCCAGCAGCGAGGAAAGGGCTATGAGTGGCTATGGCTACACCTTC. The chain uses TRBV4-2 and TRBJ1-2; no reliable D call. The germline CDR1 and CDR2 sequences are LGHNA and YNFKEQ. This CDR3 has 16 amino acids. Trimming cost V 5 bases and J 4 bases, with 20 bases left between them.